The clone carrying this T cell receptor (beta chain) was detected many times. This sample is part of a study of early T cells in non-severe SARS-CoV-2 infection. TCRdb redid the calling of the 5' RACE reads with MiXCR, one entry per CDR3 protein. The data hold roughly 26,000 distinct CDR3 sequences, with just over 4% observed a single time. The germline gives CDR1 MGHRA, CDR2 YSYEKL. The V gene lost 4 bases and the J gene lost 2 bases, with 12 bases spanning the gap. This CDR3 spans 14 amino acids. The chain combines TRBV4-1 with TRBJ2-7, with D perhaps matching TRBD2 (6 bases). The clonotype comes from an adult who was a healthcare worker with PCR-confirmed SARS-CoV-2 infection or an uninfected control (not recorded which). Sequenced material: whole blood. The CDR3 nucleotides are TGCGCCAGCAGCCGCGGGACGGCAGCCTACGAGCAGTACTTC. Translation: CASSRGTAAYEQYF.